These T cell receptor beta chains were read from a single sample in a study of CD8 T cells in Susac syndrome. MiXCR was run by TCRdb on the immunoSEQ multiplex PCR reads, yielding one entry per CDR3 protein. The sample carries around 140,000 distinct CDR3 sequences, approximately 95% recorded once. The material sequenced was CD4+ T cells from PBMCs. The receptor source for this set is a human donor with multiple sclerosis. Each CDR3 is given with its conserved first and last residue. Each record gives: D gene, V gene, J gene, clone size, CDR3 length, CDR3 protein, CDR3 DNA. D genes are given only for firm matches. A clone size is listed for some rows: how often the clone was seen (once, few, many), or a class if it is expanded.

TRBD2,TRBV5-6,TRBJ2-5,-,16,CASSSTSALAGRTQYF,TGTGCCAGCAGCTCCACCTCGGCACTAGCGGGCAGGACCCAGTACTTC
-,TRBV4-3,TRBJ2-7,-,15,CASSQDAQIAYEQYF,TGCGCCAGCAGCCAAGATGCGCAGATCGCCTACGAGCAGTACTTC
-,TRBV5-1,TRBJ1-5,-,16,CASSLNPDASNQPQHF,TGCGCCAGCAGCTTGAATCCGGACGCGAGCAATCAGCCCCAGCATTTT
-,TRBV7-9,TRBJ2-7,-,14,CASRDPGQRDEQYF,TGTGCCAGCAGAGACCCGGGACAGCGGGACGAGCAGTACTTC
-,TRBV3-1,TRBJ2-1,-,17,CASSRLLGGRSYNEQFF,TGTGCCAGCAGCCGCCTTCTCGGCGGGCGATCCTACAATGAGCAGTTCTTC
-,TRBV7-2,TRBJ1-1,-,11,CASSFGFLAFF,TGTGCCAGCAGCTTCGGCTTCCTAGCTTTCTTT
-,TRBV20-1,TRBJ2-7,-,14,CSARDHLGTGEQYF,TGCAGTGCTAGAGATCATCTGGGGACGGGCGAGCAGTACTTC
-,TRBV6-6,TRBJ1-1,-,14,CASRSRGTDTEAFF,TGTGCCAGCAGGAGCAGGGGTACGGACACTGAAGCTTTCTTT
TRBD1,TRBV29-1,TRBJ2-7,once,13,CSVPGQVSYEQYF,TGCAGCGTGCCGGGACAGGTCTCCTACGAGCAGTACTTC
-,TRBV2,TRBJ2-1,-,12,CASSGQDNEQFF,TGTGCCAGCAGTGGTCAGGACAATGAGCAGTTCTTC
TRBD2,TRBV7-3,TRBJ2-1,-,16,CASSLLAGGGYNEQFF,TGTGCCAGCAGCTTACTAGCGGGAGGGGGTTACAATGAGCAGTTCTTC